Below, one T cell receptor beta chain is given with its context. The antigen remains unidentified. This specimen belongs to a study of T-cell memory formation after mild COVID-19. The study, taken as a whole, reports: Mainly CM and EM harbored the contracting CD4+ clones; mainly EMRA harbored the CD8+ ones.

CDR1 and CDR2 from the germline V gene are SGHTA and FQGNSA. This CDR3 has 15 amino acids. Trimming took 5 bases from V and 8 from J; bases not matched to a gene: 9. Each CDR3 protein gets one entry after TCRdb re-called the 5' RACE reads with MiXCR. The table has 580,000 or so distinct CDR3 sequences, around 15% seen once. The sequence was obtained from an adult woman who had mild COVID-19 (a few samples of this study predate the infection). Cell type and time point are not known. V usage is TRBV7-2 and J usage is TRBJ2-1, with 10 nucleotides matching TRBD2. What was sequenced was PBMCs or a T cell subset sorted from them (not recorded which). The CDR3 DNA is TGTGCCAGCAGCCAGGGACTAGCGCTTGGACATGAGCAGTTCTTC. Translation gives CASSQGLALGHEQFF.